The T cell receptor beta chain under discussion was sequenced for a study of brain T cells in children with intractable seizures. Findings and caveats of the study: Top 50 brain clonotypes included both public and private clones. Patients' HCMV serostatus was unknown; virus specificity rests on CDR3 similarity alone.

V lost 0 bases to trimming and J lost 1 base; unmatched junction nucleotides: 1. The V gene's germline CDR1 is KGHSH and CDR2 LQKENI. The CDR3 is 15 residues long. The sequenced cases were selected for having the highest brain T cell transcript signatures. Here immunoSEQ multiplex PCR was the method, and the copy in TCRdb shows in-frame clones only, minus some. The repertoire consists of 5,600 or so clones, with 92% occurring once and the leading ten covering almost 2%. Comments on this clone: What it binds is not known.

The TCR originated in a boy in the first two years of life with focal cortical dysplasia and intractable seizures. The sequencing used resected brain tissue, collected at surgery. The chain employs TRBV18 and TRBJ1-1, with 8 nucleotides matching TRBD1. The CDR3 DNA sequence: TGTGCCAGCTCACCACCGACAGGGGAGAACACTGAAGCTTTCTTT. It codes for CASSPPTGENTEAFF.